This T cell receptor (beta chain) originates from a study of blood T cell repertoires in COVID-19. The overall study: The United States, Italy and Spain were the sources of the acute and convalescent COVID-19 samples.

Germline V gives CDR1 MNHEY, CDR2 SVGAGI. This CDR3 is 12 amino acids long. V lost 11 bases to trimming and J lost 8 bases; unmatched junction nucleotides: 9. Authors' methods: The authors estimated nucleated cell counts from reference gene primer amplification. Sequencing used immunoSEQ multiplex PCR; TCRdb keeps in-frame clones, though not all of them. The DNA gave D and trimming, while V, J and clone size come from that table. The profile covers 100,000 to 120,000 clones, with 87% appearing a single time and 4.8% taken by the ten largest. The sequenced sample consisted of peripheral blood. The chain uses TRBV6-5 and TRBJ2-1; the match to TRBD2 covers 7 bases. The clonotype was recovered from a human donor in a cohort sampled during active COVID-19. The CDR3 loop reads CAYGRSPDEQFF. The CDR3 DNA sequence: TGTGCCTACGGGAGGTCCCCGGATGAGCAGTTCTTC.